This T cell receptor beta chain originates from a study of cytomegalovirus exposure and HLA in healthy donors. Overall study results and limits: Accurate HLA-A and HLA-B prediction from TCR beta sequences was reported for most subjects. There were a few CMV-associated chains whose specificity for CMV antigens was confirmed in vitro. A later analysis associated 16,951 TCR beta sequences with HLA alleles at a 0.05 false discovery rate. Listed as cytomegalovirus-associated were roughly 180 TCR beta chains.

PCR involved 60 Vbeta and 13 Jbeta primers. Sequenced by immunoSEQ multiplex PCR; TCRdb stores in-frame clones only, minus some. The sample holds fewer than 100,000 clones, more than 75% seen once. The table lists this clone with a count of one. Its matching antigen is unknown. Material: PBMCs. This sequence was found in a woman aged 60 to 75 in good health and CMV-seronegative.

CDR3 loop: CASSASLGTDTQYF. The CDR3 region has the DNA TGTGCCAGCAGTGCCTCACTCGGCACAGATACGCAGTATTTT. The chain recombines TRBV6-5 with TRBJ2-3; D gene ambiguous. V was shortened by 5 bases and J by 1 base, with 10 bases between the two germline ends. This CDR3 is 14 amino acids long. Germline CDR1 and CDR2: MNHEY and SVGAGI.